The subject of this entry is one T cell receptor (beta chain). The antigen is undetermined. Germline CDR1 is LGHNA and CDR2 is YNFKEQ. V lost 2 bases to trimming and J lost 7 bases, with 9 bases between them. This CDR3 has 14 residues. The data were obtained in a study of cytomegalovirus exposure and HLA in healthy donors. The PCR was carried out with 60 Vbeta primers and 13 Jbeta primers. Here immunoSEQ multiplex PCR was the method, and the copy in TCRdb shows in-frame clones only, minus some. The sample lists more than 200,000 clones, approximately 80% occurring once. Study-wide findings and caveats: The study labeled fewer than 200 TCR beta chains cytomegalovirus-associated.

Source material: PBMCs. This rearrangement joins TRBV4-2 to TRBJ1-6, with D unresolved. The clonotype comes from a girl aged 2-9 years in good health and CMV-seronegative. The CDR3 coding sequence is TGTGCCAGCAGCCAAAGTACAGAGAATTCACCCCTCCACTTT. Encoded protein: CASSQSTENSPLHF.